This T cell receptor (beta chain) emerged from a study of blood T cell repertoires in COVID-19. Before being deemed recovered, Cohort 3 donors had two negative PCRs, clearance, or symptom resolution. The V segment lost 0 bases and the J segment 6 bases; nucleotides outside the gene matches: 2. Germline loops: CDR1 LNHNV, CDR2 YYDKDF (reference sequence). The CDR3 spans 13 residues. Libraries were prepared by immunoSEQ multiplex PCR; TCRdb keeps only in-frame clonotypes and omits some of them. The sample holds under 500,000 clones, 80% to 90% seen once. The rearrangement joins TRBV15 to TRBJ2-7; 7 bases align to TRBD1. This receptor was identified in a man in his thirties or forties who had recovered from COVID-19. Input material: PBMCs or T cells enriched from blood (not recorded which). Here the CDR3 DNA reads TGTGCCACCAGCAGAGAGGACAGGACCGAGCAGTACTTC. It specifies CATSREDRTEQYF.